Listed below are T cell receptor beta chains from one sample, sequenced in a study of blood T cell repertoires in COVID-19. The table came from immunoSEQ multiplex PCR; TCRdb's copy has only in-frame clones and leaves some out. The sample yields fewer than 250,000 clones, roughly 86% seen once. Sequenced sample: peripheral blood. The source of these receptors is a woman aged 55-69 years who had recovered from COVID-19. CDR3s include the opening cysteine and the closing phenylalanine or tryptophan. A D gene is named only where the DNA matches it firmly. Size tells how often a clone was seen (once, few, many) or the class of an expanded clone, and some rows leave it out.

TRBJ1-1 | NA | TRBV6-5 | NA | CASSYSVQGNTEAFF | TGTGCCAGCAGTTACTCGGTTCAGGGGAACACTGAAGCTTTCTTT
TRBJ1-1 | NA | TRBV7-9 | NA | CASSSGTLNTEAFF | TGTGCCAGCAGCTCCGGGACACTGAACACTGAAGCTTTCTTT
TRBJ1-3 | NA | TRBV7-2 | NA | CASSLRGGSGNTIYF | TGTGCCAGCAGCTTGAGGGGGGGCTCTGGAAACACCATATATTTT
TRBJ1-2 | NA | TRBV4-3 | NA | CASSQNTGIGGYTF | TGCGCCAGCAGCCAGAATACAGGAATCGGTGGCTACACCTTC
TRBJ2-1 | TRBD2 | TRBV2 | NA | CASIDPGGRSYNEQFF | TGTGCCAGCATCGACCCGGGGGGAAGGTCCTACAATGAGCAGTTCTTC
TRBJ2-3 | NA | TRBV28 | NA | CASSSDWGSGTDTQYF | TGTGCCAGCAGTTCGGATTGGGGCAGCGGCACAGATACGCAGTATTTT
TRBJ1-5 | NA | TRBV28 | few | CASRILRGNQPQHF | TGTGCCAGCAGGATCTTACGGGGTAATCAGCCCCAGCATTTT
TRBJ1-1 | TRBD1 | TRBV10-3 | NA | CASSGGLNTEAFF | TGTGCCTCCTCAGGGGGCCTGAACACTGAAGCTTTCTTT
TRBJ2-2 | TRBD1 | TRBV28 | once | CASSSGTGYTGELFF | TGTGCCAGCAGTTCCGGGACAGGGTATACCGGGGAGCTGTTTTTT
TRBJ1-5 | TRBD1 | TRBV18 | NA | CASSPAGGDQPQHF | TGTGCCAGCTCACCAGCAGGGGGCGATCAGCCCCAGCATTTT
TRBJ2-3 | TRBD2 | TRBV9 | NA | CASSVEIAGDSTDTQYF | TGTGCCAGCAGCGTAGAAATAGCGGGGGATAGCACAGATACGCAGTATTTT
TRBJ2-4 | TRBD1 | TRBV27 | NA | CASSAGTGNLEDF | TGTGCCAGCAGTGCCGGGACAGGGAATCTCGAGGACTTC
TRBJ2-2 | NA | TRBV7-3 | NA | CASSPTSGNTGELFF | TGTGCCAGCAGCCCTACGAGCGGAAACACCGGGGAGCTGTTTTTT
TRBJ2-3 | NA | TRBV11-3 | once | CASSLVLSDTQYF | TGTGCCAGCAGCTTAGTCTTGTCAGATACGCAGTATTTT
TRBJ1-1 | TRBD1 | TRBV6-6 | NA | CASSYGDRRFF | TGTGCCAGCAGTTACGGGGACAGGAGGTTCTTT
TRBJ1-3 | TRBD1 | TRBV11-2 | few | CASSPVDRVRGPSGNTIYF | TGTGCCAGCAGCCCCGTGGACAGGGTGAGGGGTCCCTCTGGAAACACCATATATTTT
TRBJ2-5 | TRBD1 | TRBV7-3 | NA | CASRPPGQGWETQYF | TGTGCCAGCAGACCTCCGGGACAGGGGTGGGAGACCCAGTACTTC
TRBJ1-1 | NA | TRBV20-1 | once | CSASTRTVNTEAFF | TGCAGTGCTAGTACACGGACAGTGAACACTGAAGCTTTCTTT
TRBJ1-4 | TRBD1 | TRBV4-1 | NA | CASSQEGTGDEKLFF | TGCGCCAGCAGCCAAGAAGGGACAGGGGATGAAAAACTGTTTTTT
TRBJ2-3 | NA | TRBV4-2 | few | CASSQTSAGADTQYF | TGTGCCAGCAGCCAAACTAGTGCGGGTGCAGATACGCAGTATTTT
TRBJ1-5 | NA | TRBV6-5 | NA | CASSYTGDQPQHF | TGTGCCAGCAGTTACACGGGGGACCAGCCCCAGCATTTT
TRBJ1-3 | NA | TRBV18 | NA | CASAASSGNTIYF | TGTGCCAGCGCAGCGAGCTCTGGAAACACCATATATTTT
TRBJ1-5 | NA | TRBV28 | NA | CAIALGGVNQPQHF | TGTGCCATCGCCCTTGGGGGGGTCAATCAGCCCCAGCATTTT
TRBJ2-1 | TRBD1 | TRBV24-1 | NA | CATSDWGTYAGQEATDEQFF | TGTGCCACCAGTGATTGGGGAACCTATGCCGGACAGGAGGCAACCGATGAGCAGTTCTTC
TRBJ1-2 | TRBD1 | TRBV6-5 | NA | CASRPGQGDNYGYTF | TGTGCCAGCAGACCCGGACAGGGGGATAACTATGGCTACACCTTC
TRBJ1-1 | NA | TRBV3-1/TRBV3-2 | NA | CASSQVGKGVNTEAFF | TGTGCCAGCAGCCAAGTTGGTAAGGGAGTCAACACTGAAGCTTTCTTT
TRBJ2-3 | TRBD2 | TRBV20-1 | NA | CSARDASGGVF | TGCAGTGCTAGAGATGCTAGCGGGGGGGTTTTT
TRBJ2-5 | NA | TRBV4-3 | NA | CASSQDVGIETQYF | TGCGCCAGCAGCCAAGACGTCGGGATAGAGACCCAGTACTTC
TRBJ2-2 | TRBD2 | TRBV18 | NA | CASSLSGAAGELFF | TGTGCCAGCTCTCTCAGCGGGGCCGCCGGGGAGCTGTTTTTT
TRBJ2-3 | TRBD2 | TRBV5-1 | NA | CASSLRLAGSTDTQYF | TGCGCCAGCAGCTTGAGGCTAGCGGGGAGCACAGATACGCAGTATTTT
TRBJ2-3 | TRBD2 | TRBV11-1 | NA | CASSLALAGEITDTQYF | TGTGCCAGCAGCTTAGCGCTAGCGGGGGAGATCACAGATACGCAGTATTTT
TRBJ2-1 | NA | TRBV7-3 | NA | CASSSRGERAGEQFF | TGTGCCAGCAGCTCGCGCGGGGAAAGGGCTGGTGAGCAGTTCTTC
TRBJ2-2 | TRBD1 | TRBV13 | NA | CASSLEAGTGLLNTGELFF | TGTGCCAGCAGCTTAGAAGCCGGGACAGGGCTTCTGAACACCGGGGAGCTGTTTTTT
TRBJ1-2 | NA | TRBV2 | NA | CASSEIETRTGGGYTF | TGTGCCAGCAGTGAAATTGAGACAAGGACGGGGGGCGGCTACACCTTC
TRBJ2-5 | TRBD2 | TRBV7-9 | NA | CASSPTSGGSETQYF | TGTGCCAGCAGCCCGACTAGCGGGGGATCGGAGACCCAGTACTTC
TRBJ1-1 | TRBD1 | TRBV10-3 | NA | CAISEPDRARTEAFF | TGTGCCATCAGTGAGCCGGACAGGGCCCGGACTGAAGCTTTCTTT
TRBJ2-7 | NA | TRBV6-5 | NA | CASSLTGLGEQYF | TGTGCCAGCAGCCTTACAGGGTTGGGAGAGCAGTACTTC
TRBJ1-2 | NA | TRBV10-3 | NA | CAISGHYGYTF | TGTGCCATCAGTGGGCACTATGGCTACACCTTC
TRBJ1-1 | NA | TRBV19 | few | CASSIGTVTGTFF | TGTGCCAGTAGTATAGGAACCGTGACCGGGACTTTCTTT
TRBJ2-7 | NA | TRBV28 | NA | CASSPLLYEQYF | TGTGCCAGCAGTCCCCTCCTATACGAGCAGTACTTC
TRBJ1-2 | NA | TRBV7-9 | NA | CASSYGSSRQDYGYTF | TGTGCCAGCAGCTACGGATCCAGTCGTCAGGACTATGGCTACACCTTC
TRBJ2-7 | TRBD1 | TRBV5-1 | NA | CASSLPTGQGFGEQYF | TGCGCCAGCAGCTTGCCGACGGGACAGGGCTTTGGGGAGCAGTACTTC
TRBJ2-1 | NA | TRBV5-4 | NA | CASSLDSTGEFF | TGTGCCAGCAGCTTGGATAGCACGGGGGAGTTCTTC
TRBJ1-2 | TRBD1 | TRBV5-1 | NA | CASSLAGTGGDYGYTF | TGCGCCAGCAGCTTGGCCGGGACAGGGGGCGACTATGGCTACACCTTC
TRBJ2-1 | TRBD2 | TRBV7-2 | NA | CASNEPGLAGAEEQFF | TGTGCCAGCAACGAACCGGGACTAGCGGGGGCGGAAGAGCAGTTCTTC
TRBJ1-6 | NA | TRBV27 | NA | CASRTLRGSGNSPLHF | TGTGCCAGCAGAACCTTGAGAGGTTCGGGGAATTCACCCCTCCACTTT
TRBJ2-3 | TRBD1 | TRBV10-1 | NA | CASIVDRPRSTDTQYF | TGCGCCAGCATTGTGGACAGGCCGCGGAGCACAGATACGCAGTATTTT
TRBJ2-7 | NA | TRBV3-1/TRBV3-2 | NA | CASSQDTVIRYEQYF | TGTGCCAGCAGCCAAGACACAGTGATCAGATACGAGCAGTACTTC
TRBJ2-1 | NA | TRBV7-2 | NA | CASSPPGLSHNEQFF | TGTGCCAGCAGCCCCCCGGGACTCAGCCACAATGAGCAGTTCTTC
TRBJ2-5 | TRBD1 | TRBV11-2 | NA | CASSSGQVVETQYF | TGTGCCAGCAGCTCGGGACAGGTAGTAGAGACCCAGTACTTC
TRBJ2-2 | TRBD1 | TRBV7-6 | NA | CASSSGQGGLTGELFF | TGTGCCAGCAGCTCGGGACAGGGGGGTTTGACCGGGGAGCTGTTTTTT
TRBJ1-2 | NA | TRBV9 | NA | CASRNPLEATF | TGTGCCAGCAGAAATCCCCTGGAGGCGACCTTC
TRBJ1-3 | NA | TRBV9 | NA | CASSVQANSGNTIYF | TGTGCCAGCAGCGTACAGGCTAACTCTGGAAACACCATATATTTT
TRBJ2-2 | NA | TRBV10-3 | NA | CATEESANTGELFF | TGTGCCACCGAGGAGAGCGCGAACACCGGGGAGCTGTTTTTT